Sequencing of this TCR beta chain was carried out in a study of regulatory and conventional T cells in RAG deficiency. Study-wide results and caveats: Compared with controls, unique Treg TCR beta sequences dropped roughly 100-fold in Omenn syndrome and CID/AS. Shannon entropy was markedly lower and Simpson indices higher in RAG-deficient patients than control T-cell subsets. In Omenn syndrome, Treg and Tconv repertoires overlapped >80%.

Clones were read by immunoSEQ multiplex PCR, and TCRdb kept only the in-frame ones, dropping some. The repertoire holds fewer than 30,000 clones, with about 96% as singletons. Blood CD4+ CD25-low CD127-high conventional T cells supplied the genomic DNA template. The CDR3 covers 18 residues. V gave up 0 bases and J gave up 4 bases; unmatched junction bases: 12. Germline CDR1 LNHNV, CDR2 YYDKDF (reference sequence). In the case of this clone: The antigen is undetermined.

The same specimen was also included in a second study, on regulatory T cells. This second report adds: The PCR used 52 TRBV and 13 TRBJ primers. Regulatory T cells showed the strongest V-J pair restriction and V/J gene skewing among patient repertoires.

The receptor's source is a human donor in good health. The sequenced sample consisted of CD25- CD4+ T cells sorted from blood. This chain connects TRBV15 to TRBJ2-3, with 8 bases aligning to TRBD2. The CDR3 loop reads CATSRDAPGLGEADTQYF. The CDR3 DNA reads TGTGCCACCAGCAGAGATGCACCGGGACTAGGGGAGGCAGATACGCAGTATTTT.